This T cell receptor (beta chain) was captured in a study of kidney transplant recipient with SARS-CoV-2 infection. V dropped 2 bases and J dropped 1 base, with 11 bases sitting between them. CDR3 length equals 16 residues. One entry per CDR3 protein results from TCRdb running MiXCR on the reads. The sample lists 200,000 to 300,000 distinct CDR3 sequences, about 30% occurring once. This clonotype was recorded at least ten times. This TCR was sampled from a male patient in his thirties who had COVID-19 and was a kidney transplant recipient. The T cells may come from the graft donor. The chain combines TRBV12-3 or TRBV12-4 with TRBJ2-2, with TRBD1 as a possible D gene (5 bases). Source: a blood sample, taken at baseline and on day 111 from a kidney transplant recipient. CDR3 DNA sequence: TGTGCCAGCAGTTTACCCAACAGGAGGAACACCGGGGAGCTGTTTTTT. Encoded protein: CASSLPNRRNTGELFF.